This T cell receptor beta chain comes out of a study of lymphopenia after photon versus proton radiotherapy. V lost 5 bases to trimming and J lost 2 bases; unmatched junction nucleotides: 9. This CDR3 contains 17 residues. Germline CDR1 and CDR2: LNHDA and SQIVND (reference sequence). Sequencing used immunoSEQ multiplex PCR; TCRdb keeps in-frame clones, though not all of them. The repertoire holds 8,000 or so clones, 88% seen once, with about 3% in the top ten. The rearrangement joins TRBV19 to TRBJ2-3; 11 positions agree with TRBD2. This TCR came from an older woman with pancreatic cancer. Here the sequenced sample was peripheral blood, taken from a patient treated with photon-based radiotherapy. The chain's CDR3 is CASSQYGTSGYTDTQYF. CDR3 nucleotide sequence: TGTGCCAGTAGTCAGTACGGGACTAGCGGATACACAGATACGCAGTATTTT. The whole variable domain, remainder taken from reference TRBV19 and TRBJ2-3, is DGGITQSPKYLFRKEGQNVTLSCEQNLNHDAMYWYRQDPGQGLRLIYYSQIVNDFQKGDIAEGYSVSREKKESFPLTVTSAQKNPTAFYLCASSQYGTSGYTDTQYFGPGTRLTVL.